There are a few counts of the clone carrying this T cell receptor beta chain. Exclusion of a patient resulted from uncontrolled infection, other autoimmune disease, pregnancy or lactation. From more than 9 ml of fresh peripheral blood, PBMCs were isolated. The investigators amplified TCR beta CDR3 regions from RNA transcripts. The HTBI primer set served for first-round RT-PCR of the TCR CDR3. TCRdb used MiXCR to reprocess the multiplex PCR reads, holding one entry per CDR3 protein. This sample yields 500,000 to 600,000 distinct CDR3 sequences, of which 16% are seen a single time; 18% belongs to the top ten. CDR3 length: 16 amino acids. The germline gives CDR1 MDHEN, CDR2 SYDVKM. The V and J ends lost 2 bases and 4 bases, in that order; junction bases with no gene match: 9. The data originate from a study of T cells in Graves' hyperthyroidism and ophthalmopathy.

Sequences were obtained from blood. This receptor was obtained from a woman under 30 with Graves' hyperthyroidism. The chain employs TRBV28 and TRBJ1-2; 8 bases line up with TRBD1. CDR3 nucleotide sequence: TGTGCCAGCAGTTTAGGACAGGGCTACGCGAGCTATGGCTACACCTTC. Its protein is CASSLGQGYASYGYTF.